This is a list of T cell receptor beta chains from one sample in a study of graft-versus-host responses after intestinal transplantation. Using immunoSEQ multiplex PCR, the repertoire was profiled, and TCRdb retains in-frame clones only, with some absent. The table shows roughly 25,000 clones, with 85% to 95% occurring only once. The input for sequencing was PBMCs, taken 18 days after transplant. The receptors stem from a human patient who received an intestinal transplant, so some T cells may come from the graft donor. The CDR3 runs from the conserved cysteine through the conserved F or W. D genes are given only for firm matches. For some rows the clone size is stated as once, few or many, or as a class when expanded; others skip it.

cdr3_length	clone_size	v_call	d_call	j_call	cdr3_nt	cdr3_aa
13	.	TRBV19	TRBD1	TRBJ2-7	TGTGCCAGTAGTAGGGGACAGACCTACGAGCAGTACTTC	CASSRGQTYEQYF
12	.	TRBV19	.	TRBJ2-7	TGTGCCAGTAGTATGGGGGGTAACGAGCAGTACTTC	CASSMGGNEQYF
16	.	TRBV5-5	.	TRBJ1-3	TGTGCCAGCAGCTTGGGCGCAGGGGCGTACGGAAACACCATATATTTT	CASSLGAGAYGNTIYF
14	.	TRBV13	.	TRBJ2-1	TGTGCCAGCAGCTCCCGGGTTCCCGACAATGAGCAGTTCTTC	CASSSRVPDNEQFF
13	.	TRBV27	.	TRBJ2-6	TGTGCCAGCAGACCATCTGGGGCCAACGTCCTGACTTTC	CASRPSGANVLTF
15	few	TRBV4-1	.	TRBJ1-3	TGCGCCAGCAGCAAGGGACCGCTCTCTGGAAACACCATATATTTT	CASSKGPLSGNTIYF
15	.	TRBV5-1	.	TRBJ2-5	TGCGCCAGCAGCTTGGGTACAGGGAGAAAAGAGACCCAGTACTTC	CASSLGTGRKETQYF
13	.	TRBV6-4	.	TRBJ1-5	TGTGCCAGCAGTGAGGGTAGCAATCAGCCCCAGCATTTT	CASSEGSNQPQHF
12	once	TRBV27	TRBD2	TRBJ2-7	TGTGCCAGCAGGGGACTACACTACGAGCAGTACTTC	CASRGLHYEQYF
18	.	TRBV18	TRBD1	TRBJ1-1	TGTGCCAGCTCATACAGGGGGCCCGGAGTCTTAACGAACACTGAAGCTTTCTTT	CASSYRGPGVLTNTEAFF
12	.	TRBV9	.	TRBJ1-1	TGTGCCAGCAGCGTAGAAGGGGCTAGGGCTTTCTTT	CASSVEGARAFF
13	.	TRBV29-1	.	TRBJ1-2	TGCAGCGTTGAAGATAGCCAGGGCTATGGCTACACCTTC	CSVEDSQGYGYTF
15	once	TRBV7-2	TRBD2	TRBJ2-7	TGTGCCATCAGGATCACTAGCGGGGTCCCCTACGAGCAGTACTTC	CAIRITSGVPYEQYF
15	.	TRBV5-1	.	TRBJ1-4	TGCGCCAGCAGCTTGGACGGCAGTACTAATGAAAAACTGTTTTTT	CASSLDGSTNEKLFF
13	.	TRBV7-9	TRBD2	TRBJ2-7	TGTGCCAGCAGGTCGCAAGCGGGGGACGAGCAGTACTTC	CASRSQAGDEQYF
12	.	TRBV5-1	.	TRBJ2-5	TGCGCCAGCAGCCAGGACAGAGAGACCCAGTACTTC	CASSQDRETQYF
12	once	TRBV4-1	TRBD2	TRBJ2-3	TGCGCCAGCAGCCAGACTAGCGTCAGGCAGTATTTT	CASSQTSVRQYF
15	.	TRBV27	TRBD2	TRBJ2-3	TGTGCCAGCAGTTTAGAGACTAGCGGGGCCTCGGGGCAGTATTTT	CASSLETSGASGQYF
11	.	TRBV29-1	.	TRBJ1-2	TGCAGCGTTGAAGTAGGCTATGGCTACACCTTC	CSVEVGYGYTF
15	once	TRBV28	TRBD2	TRBJ2-3	TGTGCCAGCAGCAGACTAGCGGGGGTTACAGATACGCAGTATTTT	CASSRLAGVTDTQYF
15	.	TRBV19	TRBD1	TRBJ1-2	TGTGCCAGTAGTTCTTATCTACAGGGGGCTTCTGGCTACACCTTC	CASSSYLQGASGYTF
15	.	TRBV5-4	TRBD1	TRBJ1-3	TGTGCCAGCAGCTTGGCTGGGACAGGTGGGAACACCATATATTTT	CASSLAGTGGNTIYF
11	few	TRBV2	.	TRBJ2-3	TGTGCCAGCAGTCGCGCAGATACGCAGTATTTT	CASSRADTQYF
16	.	TRBV9	.	TRBJ1-1	TGTGCCAGCAGCGTAGGGGGAGGGGGGTTGAACACTGAAGCTTTCTTT	CASSVGGGGLNTEAFF
17	.	TRBV9	.	TRBJ2-3	TGTGCCAGCAGCCTTAGTGGAGCGGGGACACCCACAGATACGCAGTATTTT	CASSLSGAGTPTDTQYF
15	.	TRBV7-9	.	TRBJ2-7	TGTGCCAGCAGCTTTGAGGGGAACCCCAGTTACGAGCAGTACTTC	CASSFEGNPSYEQYF
12	once	TRBV12-5	.	TRBJ2-7	TGTGCTAGTGGTTTGGAGGGCTACGAGCAGTACTTC	CASGLEGYEQYF